The clone carrying this T cell receptor beta chain was found many times. This entry belongs to a study of CD8+CD57+ T cells in acquired aplastic anemia. For the study at large: Sorted CD4+ and CD8+ cells yielded DNA averaging about 2.9 ug. Healthy donor CD4+ cell samples had a mean of approximately 10 million reads.

The TCR beta profiling, which covered VDJ combination and CDR3 sequence, was carried out using genomic DNA as the template. TCRdb called the reads again in MiXCR, with one record for every CDR3 protein. The sample records about 190,000 distinct CDR3 sequences, around 59% being singletons. The germline gives CDR1 MNHNS, CDR2 SASEGT. V was cut by 3 bases and J by 0 bases, with 11 bases left in between. The CDR3 extends over 15 amino acids. The V and J genes are TRBV6-1 and TRBJ1-1; D possibly corresponds to TRBD1 (6 bases). The clonotype was recovered from a human donor in good health, serving as a control. The sample was sorted CD4+, CD8+, or CD8+CD57+ T cells (not recorded which) from PBMCs. CDR3 sequence reads: CASSDPNRVNTEAFF. The CDR3 bases are TGTGCCAGCAGTGATCCAAACAGGGTGAACACTGAAGCTTTCTTT.